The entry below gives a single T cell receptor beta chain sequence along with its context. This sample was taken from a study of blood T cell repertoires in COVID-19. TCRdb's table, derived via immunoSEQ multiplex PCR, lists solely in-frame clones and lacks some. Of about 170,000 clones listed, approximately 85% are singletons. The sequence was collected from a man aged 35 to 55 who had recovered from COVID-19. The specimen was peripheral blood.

The CDR3 protein is CASSTHIGGNYGYTF. The CDR3 DNA reads as TGTGCCAGCAGCACGCACATAGGGGGCAACTATGGCTACACCTTC. The chain uses TRBV7-2 and TRBJ1-2; TRBD1 matches 7 bases. Germline trimming cut 5 bases from V and 2 bases from J; bases unmatched to any gene: 8. The CDR3 runs to 15 residues. Looked up from germline, CDR1 is SGHTA and CDR2 is FQGNSA. Filled out from reference TRBV7-2 and TRBJ1-2, the complete variable domain reads GAGVSQSPSNKVTEKGKDVELRCDPISGHTALYWYRQSLGQGLEFLIYFQGNSAPDKSGLPSDRFSAERTGGSVSTLTIQRTQQEDSAVYLCASSTHIGGNYGYTFGSGTRLTVV.